The text below deals with one TCR beta chain. Its matching antigen is unknown. The repertoire was sequenced with immunoSEQ multiplex PCR; TCRdb's copy has only in-frame clones and lacks some. This table has 120,000 to 150,000 clones, more than 85% appearing once. The sample belongs to a study of T cell responses to AZD1222 COVID-19 vaccine. Study-level points and caveats: Distributed over spike, vaccine-associated CD4 TCRs predominated at 160-218 and 743-854. Sampled repertoires all dated from after the peak T cell response. Females made up more of the donors, who were largely white British, and clonal diversity may have come out too low.

Germline CDR1 reads SGHVS; CDR2 reads FNYEAQ. The germline V and J ends were trimmed by 5 bases and 10 bases, with 15 bases remaining between them. The CDR3 consists of 13 residues. The sequences come from peripheral blood, collected on day 0 of AZD1222 vaccination. The clonotype originates from an adult in good health. The chain links TRBV7-6 to TRBJ2-1; D assignment may be TRBD1 or TRBD2 (5 bases each). The CDR3 region is CASSLGRHYEQFF. In nucleotides, the CDR3 is TGTGCCAGCAGCCTGGGACGGCATTACGAGCAGTTCTTC.